This TCR beta chain comes out of a study of blood T cell repertoires in COVID-19. Per the study methods: Amplifying reference gene primers gave estimates of nucleated cell counts. Profiled with immunoSEQ multiplex PCR; TCRdb holds only in-frame clones, not every one. V, J and clone size reflect that table, while D and trimming were determined from the DNA. Of around 250,000 clones in the sample, around 89% were seen once. Participant age was about 18 to 95 years, and participants resided in fewer than 30 US areas. The CDR3 has 16 amino acids. Per the germline V gene, CDR1 is SEHNR and CDR2 is FQNEAQ (reference sequence). The trim removed 3 bases at V and 5 bases at J, leaving 9 bases unmatched.

Sequencing input: PBMCs or T cells enriched from blood (not recorded which). V and J are TRBV7-9 and TRBJ1-4, with TRBD1 matching 7 bases. This clonotype originated in a man aged 50 to 59 who had been exposed to COVID-19. CDR3: CASSFPRQGSNEKLFF. The DNA for the CDR3 is TGTGCCAGCAGCTTCCCACGACAGGGTTCAAATGAAAAACTGTTTTTT.